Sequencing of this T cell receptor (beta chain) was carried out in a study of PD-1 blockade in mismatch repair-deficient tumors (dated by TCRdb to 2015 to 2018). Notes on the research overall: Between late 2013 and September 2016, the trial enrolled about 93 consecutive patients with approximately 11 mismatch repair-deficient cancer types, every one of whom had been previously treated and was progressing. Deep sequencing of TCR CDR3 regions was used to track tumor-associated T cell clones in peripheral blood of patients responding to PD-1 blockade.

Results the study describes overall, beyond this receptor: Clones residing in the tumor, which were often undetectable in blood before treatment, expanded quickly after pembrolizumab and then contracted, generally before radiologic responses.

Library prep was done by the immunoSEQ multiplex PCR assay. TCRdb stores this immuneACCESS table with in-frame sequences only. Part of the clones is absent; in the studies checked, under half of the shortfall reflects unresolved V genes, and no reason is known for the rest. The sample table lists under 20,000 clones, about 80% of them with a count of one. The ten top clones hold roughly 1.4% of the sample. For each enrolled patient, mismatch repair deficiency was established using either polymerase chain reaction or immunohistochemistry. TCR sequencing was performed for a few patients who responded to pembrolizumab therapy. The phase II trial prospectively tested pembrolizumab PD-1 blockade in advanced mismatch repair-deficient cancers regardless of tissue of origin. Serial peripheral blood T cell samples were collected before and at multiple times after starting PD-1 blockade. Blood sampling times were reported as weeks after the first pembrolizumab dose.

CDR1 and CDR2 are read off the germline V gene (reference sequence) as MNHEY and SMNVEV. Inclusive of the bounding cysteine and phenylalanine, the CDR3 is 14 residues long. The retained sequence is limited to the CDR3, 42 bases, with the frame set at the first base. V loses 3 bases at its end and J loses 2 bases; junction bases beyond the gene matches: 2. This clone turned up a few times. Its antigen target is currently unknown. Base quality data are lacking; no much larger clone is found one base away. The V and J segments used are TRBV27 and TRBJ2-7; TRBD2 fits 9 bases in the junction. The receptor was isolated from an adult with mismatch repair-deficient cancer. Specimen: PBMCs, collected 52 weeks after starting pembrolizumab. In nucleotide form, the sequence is TGTGCCAGCAGTTTGCGGGGGGGGCCCTACGAGCAGTACTTC. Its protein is CASSLRGGPYEQYF.